The text below deals with one T cell receptor (beta chain). The antigen is not known. The entry originates in a study of identifying expanded T cells in peripheral blood. Regarding the study as a whole: Approximately two-week clone count variance significantly increased as total template count grew. Differentially abundant clones: around 1.2 between replicates, around 17 at roughly 2 weeks, 19 to 20 at four.

Collection occurred without any documented infections or immune events in donors. Here immunoSEQ multiplex PCR was the method, and the copy in TCRdb shows in-frame clones only, minus some. In the table there are 100,000 to 150,000 clones, 65% to 90% of which are singletons. The TCR was taken from a person aged 18-69 years in good health. Specimen: blood.

The CDR3, as DNA: TGTGCCAGCAGTCTACACAGGGACTATGGCTACACCTTC. Its protein product is CASSLHRDYGYTF. The rearrangement uses TRBV6-6 and TRBJ1-2; D possibly corresponds to TRBD1 (6 bases). Germline CDR1 reads MNHNY; CDR2 reads SVGAGI (reference sequence). The CDR3 spans 13 residues. The ends were cut back, 5 bases at V and 3 bases at J, with 10 bases in the middle.